This TCR beta chain appears in the sequencing data of a study of naive and memory T cell subsets. The study, taken as a whole, reports: Far more TCRs reportedly came from tuberculin skin test site biopsies. This RNA-based method may be sensitive to activation-related transcript changes.

Remarks on this clonotype: Its specificity is unknown.

Treatment meaning: skin biopsy from PPD injection site in Mantoux-positive individual. An oligonucleotide containing a UMI was ligated to the 3' end of TCR cDNA. Individuals with a positive Mantoux test gave biopsies from PPD-injected skin. Germline V lookup: CDR1 MGHDK, CDR2 SYGVNS. This CDR3 has 12 amino acids. Losses at the gene ends were 11 bases for V and 3 bases for J; bases not matched to a gene: 6. Amplification of ligated cDNA took four PCR rounds with SP2 and nested alpha and beta constant primers. TCRdb re-analysed the UMI-ligation and nested PCR reads in MiXCR, keeping a single row per CDR3 protein. The table records 35,000 to 40,000 distinct CDR3 sequences, 11% of them present only once.

This material consisted of skin, taken from a tuberculin skin test site. The chain links TRBV25-1 to TRBJ1-1; 7 nucleotides align to TRBD1. This TCR was recovered from an adult in good health. CDR3 coding DNA: TGTGCCCGATTCACAGGGGACACTGAAGCTTTCTTT. It codes for CARFTGDTEAFF.